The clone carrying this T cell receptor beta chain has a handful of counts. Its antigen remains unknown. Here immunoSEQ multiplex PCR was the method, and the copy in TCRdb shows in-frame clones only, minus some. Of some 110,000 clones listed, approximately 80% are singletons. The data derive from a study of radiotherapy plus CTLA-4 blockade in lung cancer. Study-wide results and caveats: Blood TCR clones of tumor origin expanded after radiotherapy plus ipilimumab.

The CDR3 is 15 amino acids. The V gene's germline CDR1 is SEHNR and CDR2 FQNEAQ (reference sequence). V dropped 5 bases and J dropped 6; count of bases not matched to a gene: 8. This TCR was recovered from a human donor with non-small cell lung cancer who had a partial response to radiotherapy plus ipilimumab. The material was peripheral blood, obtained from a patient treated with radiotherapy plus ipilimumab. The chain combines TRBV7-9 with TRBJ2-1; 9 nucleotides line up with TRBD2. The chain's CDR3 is CASSPGLASVNEQFF. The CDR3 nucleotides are TGTGCCAGCAGCCCCGGACTAGCGTCGGTCAATGAGCAGTTCTTC.